One T cell receptor (beta chain) is described in this entry. This CDR3 region has 16 residues. CDR1 is SEHNR, CDR2 FQNEAQ, per germline (reference sequence). V shed 5 bases and J 3 bases; nucleotides not matched to a gene: 10. These data come from a study of blood T cell repertoires in COVID-19. Across the study: PBMCs, B-cell-depleted T cells, or T cells were the source of the cDNA or gDNA that made up the material.

Source study methods: The assay estimated nucleated cells by amplifying reference gene primers. Some clones are missing from TCRdb's copy, which holds only in-frame ones; the method was immunoSEQ multiplex PCR. From that table come the V and J calls and clone size; the DNA was used to work out D and trimming. The repertoire consists of approximately 51,000 clones, with around 82% occurring once and the leading ten covering 12% to 15%. The sequence was obtained from a human donor in a cohort sampled during active COVID-19. This sequence joins TRBV7-9 and TRBJ2-3; 8 bases align to TRBD1. Sequencing input: peripheral blood. CDR3 sequence (DNA): TGTGCCAGCAGCCGTCCCGGGACAGGTTGGACAGATACGCAGTATTTT. Its protein product is CASSRPGTGWTDTQYF.